The sample holds many counts of the clone carrying this TCR beta chain. As yet, its antigen is unknown. This specimen comes from a study of T cells after yellow fever vaccination. TCRdb recomputed calls from the 5' RACE reads with MiXCR, one row per CDR3 protein. The table shows roughly 120,000 distinct CDR3 sequences, with around 7.7% occurring only once. Whole-study results and caveats: Only a minor proportion of clonotypes was detected across both CD4 and CD8 compartments.

V lost 0 bases to trimming and J lost 4 bases, with 14 bases between them. The CDR3 has 17 residues. The germline gives CDR1 SGHRS, CDR2 YFSETQ. Material: CD4+ T cells sorted from PBMCs, obtained about 10 days after the first yellow fever vaccination. This receptor was obtained from a young man who received the YFV17D yellow fever vaccine. J is TRBJ1-6 and V is TRBV5-1; no reliable D call. The CDR3 bases are TGCGCCAGCAGCTTGGGACGCCCAATAGGGTATAATTCACCCCTCCACTTT. Protein: CASSLGRPIGYNSPLHF. Complete variable domain (other parts from reference TRBV5-1 and TRBJ1-6): KAGVTQTPRYLIKTRGQQVTLSCSPISGHRSVSWYQQTPGQGLQFLFEYFSETQRNKGNFPGRFSGRQFSNSRSEMNVSTLELGDSALYLCASSLGRPIGYNSPLHFGNGTRLTVT.